This T cell receptor (beta chain) was captured by sequencing in a study of OX40 agonist ivuxolimab in advanced cancers. Overall study context: Patients took ivuxolimab, an agonistic anti-OX40 (CD134) antibody. The study enrolled dose-escalation patients with hepatocellular carcinoma, melanoma, renal cell or head and neck cancer.

Whole-study results and caveats: Among the least clonally expanded were partial responders at 0.1-3.0 mg/kg.

About this clone itself: Its specificity is not known.

Systemic immunosuppression or a history of autoimmune disease excluded patients. TCRdb's table, derived via immunoSEQ multiplex PCR, lists solely in-frame clones and lacks some. The data show about 93,000 clones, with about 91% seen just once and 0.33% held by the top ten. The CDR3 consists of 13 residues. The germline gives CDR1 MNHEY, CDR2 SMNVEV (reference sequence). Unmatched junction bases numbered 7, after V lost 6 bases and J lost 6 bases. The sample was CD4+ or CD8+ T cells sorted from blood, taken in a trial of the OX40 agonist ivuxolimab. The origin of this receptor is an adult with an advanced solid tumor such as melanoma, head and neck, liver or kidney cancer. V usage is TRBV27 and J usage is TRBJ2-5, with 7 nucleotides matching TRBD1. The CDR3 DNA sequence: TGTGCCAGCAGGGGACAGAACGAACAGACCCAGTACTTC. Amino acid sequence: CASRGQNEQTQYF.